This is a list of T cell receptor beta chains from one sample in a study of OX40 agonist ivuxolimab in advanced cancers. The repertoire was sequenced with immunoSEQ multiplex PCR; TCRdb's copy has only in-frame clones and lacks some. This sample yields 60,000 to 80,000 clones, of which 84% are seen a single time; approximately 4.8% belongs to the top ten. The sample consisted of CD4+ or CD8+ T cells sorted from blood, taken in a trial of the OX40 agonist ivuxolimab. These receptors came from an adult with an advanced solid tumor such as melanoma, head and neck, liver or kidney cancer. Each CDR3 is given with its conserved first and last residue. D genes are given only for firm matches. Expanded clones get a size class; other rows say once, few or many, or leave the size out.

NA | TRBJ1-6 | NA | TRBV7-2 | TGTGCCAGCGGGCGGTTCTCCTATAATTCACCCCTCCACTTT | CASGRFSYNSPLHF
few | TRBJ1-5 | NA | TRBV6-5 | TGTGCCAGCAGTGAAGCCCCCAATCAGCCCCAGCATTTT | CASSEAPNQPQHF
NA | TRBJ1-4 | TRBD1 | TRBV7-8 | TGTGCCAGCAGCCCAGGACAGGGGGATGAAAAACTGTTTTTT | CASSPGQGDEKLFF
NA | TRBJ1-4 | NA | TRBV7-2 | TGTGCCAGCAGCTTAGATACCACCTCCCGTGGGGGGCTGTTTTTT | CASSLDTTSRGGLFF
NA | TRBJ1-2 | TRBD1 | TRBV19 | TGTGCCAGTAGTCCCCCAGGGGGCGGCGGCTATGGCTACACCTTC | CASSPPGGGGYGYTF
NA | TRBJ1-6 | TRBD1 | TRBV11-2 | TGTGCCAGCAGCTTAGATCGGCGCAGGGGGCTAACGGGATCACCCCTCCACTTT | CASSLDRRRGLTGSPLHF
NA | TRBJ1-1 | TRBD1 | TRBV6-1 | TGTGCCAGCTTCAGGGGGGACACTGAAGCTTTCTTT | CASFRGDTEAFF
once | TRBJ1-1 | NA | TRBV6-1 | TGTGCCAGCAGTTCTGACACTGAAGCTTTCTTT | CASSSDTEAFF
NA | TRBJ2-7 | NA | TRBV5-1 | TGCGCCAGCTCAGGATTACAGGGTGGCTACGAGCAGTACTTC | CASSGLQGGYEQYF
NA | TRBJ2-3 | NA | TRBV5-5 | TGTGCCAGCAGCTCGCAACCCACAGATACGCAGTATTTT | CASSSQPTDTQYF
NA | TRBJ2-3 | TRBD1 | TRBV6-6 | TGTGCCAGCAGTCACGGACAGGGATACACAGATACGCAGTATTTT | CASSHGQGYTDTQYF
NA | TRBJ2-1 | TRBD2 | TRBV6-6 | TGTGCCAGCAGTCCCCAGGGGACTAGCGGCGGCAATGAGCAGTTCTTC | CASSPQGTSGGNEQFF
NA | TRBJ1-1 | NA | TRBV5-4 | TGTGCCAGCAGCGGGGGCGGGAACACTGAAGCTTTCTTT | CASSGGGNTEAFF
few | TRBJ1-2 | TRBD1 | TRBV5-1 | TGCGCCAGCAGCTTGGCCGGAAGGGACAGGAGGAGCTATGGCTACACCTTC | CASSLAGRDRRSYGYTF
NA | TRBJ2-3 | TRBD2 | TRBV4-2 | TGTGCCAGCAGCCAAGAGCTAGCGGGAGATACGCAGTATTTT | CASSQELAGDTQYF
NA | TRBJ2-3 | TRBD2 | TRBV4-2 | TGTGCCAGCAGCCTCGGAGCGGGGGGAAGCACAGATACGCAGTATTTT | CASSLGAGGSTDTQYF
NA | TRBJ1-1 | NA | TRBV7-2 | TGTGCCAGCAGCTCGTCCTGGAGAGGCACTGAAGCTTTCTTT | CASSSSWRGTEAFF
NA | TRBJ2-2 | TRBD1 | TRBV2 | TGTGCCGGAAAGGACGGGACAGCTAACACCGGGGAGCTGTTTTTT | CAGKDGTANTGELFF
NA | TRBJ1-4 | NA | TRBV25-1 | TGTGCCAGCGGGACCCTAAAGGGGGAAAAACTGTTTTTT | CASGTLKGEKLFF
NA | TRBJ2-1 | TRBD1 | TRBV27 | TGTGCCAGCAGTTTATCCGGTCGACAGGGGGCGGGCGACAATGAGCAGTTCTTC | CASSLSGRQGAGDNEQFF
NA | TRBJ2-2 | TRBD2 | TRBV6-5 | TGTGCCAGCAGCCCGGGGGGGTACACCGGGGAGCTGTTTTTT | CASSPGGYTGELFF
NA | TRBJ1-3 | NA | TRBV9 | TGTGCCAGCAGCGGGCGGGTATTCTCTGGAAACACCATATATTTT | CASSGRVFSGNTIYF
NA | TRBJ1-1 | TRBD1 | TRBV28 | TGTGCCAGCAGTGGCCACAAGGGACAGTTTGTTGAAGCTTTCTTT | CASSGHKGQFVEAFF
NA | TRBJ1-5 | TRBD1 | TRBV7-6 | TGTGCCAGCAGCCCCAGGGGGCAGGGCGACAATCAGCCCCAGCATTTT | CASSPRGQGDNQPQHF
NA | TRBJ2-1 | TRBD2 | TRBV19 | TGTGCCAGTAGTATGAGTGTTTGGCGGGGGGGCGCTCTCGATGAGCAGTTCTTC | CASSMSVWRGGALDEQFF
NA | TRBJ1-1 | NA | TRBV11-2 | TGTGCCAGCAGCTTACTCCAGGGTATAGGAGCTTTCTTT | CASSLLQGIGAFF
NA | TRBJ2-2 | NA | TRBV4-2 | TGTGCCAGCAGCCAAGATAAGTCGACAGCCGGGGAGCTGTTTTTT | CASSQDKSTAGELFF
NA | TRBJ2-3 | NA | TRBV4-1 | TGCGCCAGCAGCCCCGTCGGCCGGGTTGACACAGATACGCAGTATTTT | CASSPVGRVDTDTQYF
NA | TRBJ1-4 | NA | TRBV9 | TGTGCCAGCAGCGTAAATACAGGGAGTTATGAAAAACTGTTTTTT | CASSVNTGSYEKLFF
NA | TRBJ2-1 | NA | TRBV7-7 | TGTGCTAGCAGCGCACAGGTCTACAATGAGCAGTTCTTC | CASSAQVYNEQFF
NA | TRBJ1-4 | TRBD1 | TRBV10-2 | TGCGCCAGCAGTGAGATGGGCAGGGGGAGTGAAAAACTGTTTTTT | CASSEMGRGSEKLFF
NA | TRBJ1-6 | NA | TRBV28 | TGTGCCAGCAGCCCGGTGGTTGGTGTGAATTCACCCCTCCACTTT | CASSPVVGVNSPLHF
NA | TRBJ2-7 | NA | TRBV4-2 | TGTGCCAGCAGCCAAGATTTCAGGGGAAACGAGCAGTACTTC | CASSQDFRGNEQYF
once | TRBJ2-2 | NA | TRBV29-1 | TGCAGCGCTGGGGTTAATGGCGGGGCCACCGGGGAGCTGTTTTTT | CSAGVNGGATGELFF
NA | TRBJ1-2 | TRBD1 | TRBV28 | TGTGCCAGCAGTCCCGGGGACAGATCCTATGGCTACACCTTC | CASSPGDRSYGYTF
NA | TRBJ1-3 | TRBD1 | TRBV6-1 | TGTGCCAGCAGGGAAACAGGGGGCAATTGGGGAAACACCATATATTTT | CASRETGGNWGNTIYF
NA | TRBJ2-2 | TRBD1 | TRBV2 | TGTGCCAGCAGCCGGGACAGGCGGGCGGGCACCGGGGAGCTGTTTTTT | CASSRDRRAGTGELFF
NA | TRBJ2-2 | NA | TRBV6-1 | TGTGCCAGCAGTGAAGACAGGGTTGGCACCGGGGAGCTGTTTTTT | CASSEDRVGTGELFF
NA | TRBJ1-2 | NA | TRBV9 | TGTGCCAGCAGCGTAGACCAGGGGAGGAACTATGGCTACACCTTC | CASSVDQGRNYGYTF
NA | TRBJ1-1 | TRBD1 | TRBV6-1 | TGTGCCAGCAGTGCTGCAGGGGGCTTGAACACTGAAGCTTTCTTT | CASSAAGGLNTEAFF
NA | TRBJ1-2 | NA | TRBV5-1 | TGCGCCAGCAGCTCCTTAGTGACGGACTATGGCTACACCTTC | CASSSLVTDYGYTF
NA | TRBJ2-6 | NA | TRBV7-6 | TGTGCCAGCAGTTCCTCCTCATCAACTGGGGCCAACGTCCTGACTTTC | CASSSSSSTGANVLTF
NA | TRBJ1-1 | TRBD1 | TRBV2 | TGTGCCAGCAGAGGGGACCTTGGGACAGCTACTGAAGCTTTCTTT | CASRGDLGTATEAFF
NA | TRBJ1-2 | NA | TRBV19 | TGTGCCAGTAGTATGAACGAGGGGCGGAACTATGGCTACACCTTC | CASSMNEGRNYGYTF
once | TRBJ1-2 | NA | TRBV2 | TGTGCCAGCAGGGGGACGGACCATGGCTACACCTTC | CASRGTDHGYTF
NA | TRBJ2-1 | NA | TRBV4-2 | TGTGCCAGCAGCCAAGGGGCGGGTGAGCAGTTCTTC | CASSQGAGEQFF
NA | TRBJ1-6 | NA | TRBV4-2 | TGTGCCAGCAGCCAAGGGGGGTCCTATAATTCACCCCTCCACTTT | CASSQGGSYNSPLHF
NA | TRBJ2-5 | NA | TRBV19 | TGTGCCAGTAGTATAGGGTCTCGTGGGGTGCAGGAGACCCAGTACTTC | CASSIGSRGVQETQYF
NA | TRBJ1-1 | NA | TRBV20-1 | TGCAGTGTCCTCATGAACACTGAAGCTTTCTTT | CSVLMNTEAFF
once | TRBJ2-7 | NA | TRBV19 | TGTGCCAGTAGCAGCCCCGGAACGGGGTGGTCCTACGAGCAGTACTTC | CASSSPGTGWSYEQYF
NA | TRBJ1-3 | NA | TRBV2 | TGTGCCAGCAGTGAACAGGCCTCTGGAAACACCATATATTTT | CASSEQASGNTIYF
NA | TRBJ2-3 | TRBD1 | TRBV5-1 | TGCGCCAGCAGCATTGGGACAGGGACTAGCACAGATACGCAGTATTTT | CASSIGTGTSTDTQYF
few | TRBJ2-5 | NA | TRBV15 | TGTGCCACCAGCAGACAGGAGAGAGAGACCCAGTACTTC | CATSRQERETQYF
NA | TRBJ2-7 | NA | TRBV6-1 | TGTGCCAGCAGTGAAGCATGGGCAGGCTTATACCCCCACGAGCAGTACTTC | CASSEAWAGLYPHEQYF
NA | TRBJ2-2 | NA | TRBV19 | TGTGCCACCACCCCTGGGGGGCCGGGGGCGAACACCGGGGAGCTGTTTTTT | CATTPGGPGANTGELFF